Following are 25 T cell receptor beta chains from one sample sequenced in a study of chemoradiotherapy in HPV16-positive cancers. Sequencing was performed with immunoSEQ multiplex PCR; in TCRdb, only in-frame clones are kept and a portion is missing. The sample holds under 35,000 clones; more than 85% are singletons and the top ten take more than 15%. The sequenced sample was blood, obtained from a patient who underwent chemoradiotherapy. The receptor source for this set is a human donor with HPV-associated anogenital cancer.

This clone was found once. The chain joins TRBV28 to TRBJ1-5, with D uncertain. CDR1 and CDR2 (germline): MDHEN, SYDVKM. This CDR3 has 13 amino acids. Trimming shortened V by 1 base and J by 4 bases, and 5 bases separated the two germline ends. CDR3 nucleotides: TGTGCCAGCAGTTTATCCGGGAATCAGCCCCAGCATTTT. This encodes CASSLSGNQPQHF.

A note on this clone: At one end, the junction sequence differs from germline, possibly due to a read error. V usage is TRBV11-1 and J usage is TRBJ2-2, with 9 positions matching TRBD2. The CDR3 consists of 16 residues. The germline CDR1 and CDR2 sequences are SGHAT and FQDESV (reference sequence). The CDR3 sequence is CASSLPPGLASGGLFF. CDR3 nucleotides: TGTGCCAGCAGCCTTCCTCCGGGACTAGCTTCCGGGGGGCTGTTTTTT.

The rearrangement links TRBV5-8 to TRBJ2-3, with 7 bases lining up with TRBD2. This CDR3 contains 16 residues. Germline V gene data show CDR1 as SGHTS and CDR2 as YDEGEE. V was clipped by 0 bases and J by 4 bases; unmatched bases: 8. For the CDR3, the DNA is TGTGCCAGCAGCTTGGTTGGGGGAGGGCCATCAGATACGCAGTATTTT. Its translation: CASSLVGGGPSDTQYF.

The gene calls are TRBV18 and TRBJ1-4, with TRBD1 matching 7 bases. The V and J ends lost 6 bases and 8 bases, in that order; junction bases with no gene match: 9. Germline V gives CDR1 KGHSH, CDR2 LQKENI. The CDR3 consists of 14 residues. The CDR3 spells CASSPTGLGEKLFF. The DNA for the CDR3 is TGTGCCAGCTCGCCGACAGGGCTAGGGGAAAAACTGTTTTTT.

J is TRBJ1-1 and V is TRBV20-1, with D unclear. V shed 3 bases and J shed 1 base, with 3 bases lying between them. This CDR3 region has 11 residues. Germline CDR1 DFQATT, CDR2 SNEGSKA (reference sequence). The CDR3 loop reads CSARRNTEAFF. The CDR3 region has the DNA TGCAGTGCTAGGAGGAACACTGAAGCTTTCTTT.

The rearrangement links TRBV10-3 to TRBJ1-2; 7 bases are a match to TRBD1. CDR1 is ENHRY, CDR2 SYGVKD, per germline. After removal of 6 bases from V and 5 bases from J, the junction contained 6 bases not matched to a gene. The CDR3 length is 13 residues. CDR3 region: CAISRGQQYGYTF. The CDR3 nucleotides are TGTGCCATCAGCCGGGGACAGCAGTATGGCTACACCTTC.

The chain has TRBV7-2 and TRBJ1-2, with TRBD1 identical over 10 bases. Germline assignment: CDR1 SGHTA and CDR2 FQGNSA. With 3 bases clipped from V and 5 bases from J, the junction kept 6 bases outside the gene matches. The CDR3 length is 15 residues. In DNA, the CDR3 is TGTGCCAGCAGCTTTTTTCCGGGACAGGGGTATGGCTACACCTTC. This codes for CASSFFPGQGYGYTF. The whole variable domain, remainder taken from reference TRBV7-2 and TRBJ1-2, is GAGVSQSPSNKVTEKGKDVELRCDPISGHTALYWYRQSLGQGLEFLIYFQGNSAPDKSGLPSDRFSAERTGGSVSTLTIQRTQQEDSAVYLCASSFFPGQGYGYTFGSGTRLTVV.

This clone was counted a single time. The chain uses TRBV6-5 and TRBJ2-1; D gene uncertain. The CDR3 is 15 residues long. Germline CDR1 reads MNHEY; CDR2 reads SVGAGI. Trimming pared 5 bases from V and 5 bases from J, leaving 16 bases between. The CDR3 DNA follows: TGTGCCAGCAGTAGAGATGCGACCACGAACAATGAGCAGTTCTTC. Amino acids: CASSRDATTNNEQFF.

CDR3 region: CASSQATSGTHIAYEQYF. CDR3 nucleotide sequence: TGCGCCAGCAGCCAAGCTACTAGCGGGACCCATATCGCCTACGAGCAGTACTTC. The V call is TRBV4-1, the J call TRBJ2-7; 10 positions match TRBD2. CDR1 is MGHRA and CDR2 is YSYEKL in the germline V gene. V gave up 1 base and J gave up 2 bases; unmatched junction bases: 11. CDR3 size: 18 residues.

The CDR3 coding sequence is TGCGCCAGCAGCCAAGGATGGGGACAGAGGAATCAGCCCCAGCATTTT. Translated, it gives CASSQGWGQRNQPQHF. This chain links TRBV4-1 with TRBJ1-5; 7 bases match TRBD1. CDR3 size: 16 residues. Trimming at V came to 1 base and at J to 4 bases, leaving 7 bases not matched to a gene. Germline V gene sequence: CDR1 MGHRA, CDR2 YSYEKL.

On this clone itself: The junction departs from germline at one end; a sequencing error may be responsible. Here the CDR3 DNA reads TGTGCCAGCAGTAGGAGGGACCCTCAAATCAACTTC. Protein product: CASSRRDPQINF. The chain is built from TRBV6-1 and TRBJ2-7, with D possibly TRBD2 on 6 matching bases. The CDR3 is 12 residues long. In germline, CDR1 is MNHNS, CDR2 SASEGT.

This sequence joins TRBV6-5 and TRBJ1-2; 10 bases fit TRBD1. This CDR3 is 13 amino acids long. The J segment lost 8 bases and the V segment lost 5 bases, leaving 5 bases of the junction unmatched. CDR1 and CDR2 from the germline V gene are MNHEY and SVGAGI. The CDR3: CASSRDRGVGYTF. As DNA, the CDR3 is TGTGCCAGCAGTCGGGACAGGGGAGTCGGCTACACCTTC.

This rearrangement joins TRBV2 to TRBJ2-3, with D perhaps matching TRBD1 (6 bases). Trimming left V 11 bases short and J 3 bases short, with 21 bases between. The germline V gene has CDR1 SNHLY and CDR2 FYNNEI. The CDR3 spans 15 residues. The CDR3 DNA follows: TGTGCCTGCAACAAAGGAGGACAGAGGACAGATACGCAGTATTTT. It specifies CACNKGGQRTDTQYF.

This chain joins TRBV7-7 and TRBJ2-2; D is perhaps TRBD1 (5 bases). The CDR3 is made up of 14 amino acids. Trimming removed 3 bases from V and 3 bases from J, with 8 bases in between. The germline V gene has CDR1 SSHAT and CDR2 FNYEAQ (reference sequence). CDR3 DNA: TGTGCCAGCAGCTTGACAGACCACACCGGGGAGCTGTTTTTT. This translates into CASSLTDHTGELFF. Full variable domain (rest looked up from reference TRBV7-7 and TRBJ2-2): GAGVSQSPRYKVTKRGQDVTLRCDPISSHATLYWYQQALGQGPEFLTYFNYEAQPDKSGLPSDRFSAERPEGSISTLTIQRTEQRDSAMYRCASSLTDHTGELFFGEGSRLTVL.

This clone occurred once. This rearrangement joins TRBV27 to TRBJ2-7, with a tentative D call TRBD2 (6 bases). CDR1 and CDR2 (germline): MNHEY, SMNVEV (reference sequence). V lost 2 bases and J lost 1, with 9 bases in between. The CDR3 runs 14 residues. The DNA of the CDR3 is TGTGCCAGCAGTTTAGTTGCGGGGTCCTACGAGCAGTACTTC. Translation: CASSLVAGSYEQYF.

V usage is TRBV19 and J usage is TRBJ2-6, with D perhaps TRBD1 or TRBD2 (5 bases each). V was cut by 4 bases and J by 0 bases, with 10 bases left in between. This CDR3 region has 16 residues. The V gene's germline CDR1 is LNHDA and CDR2 SQIVND (reference sequence). The CDR3 is CASSRGYNSGANVLTF. The CDR3 nucleotides read TGTGCCAGTAGTAGGGGGTATAACTCTGGGGCCAACGTCCTGACTTTC.

The chain has TRBV6-6 and TRBJ1-1; TRBD1 aligns across 7 bases. The junction had 5 bases not matched to a gene; V was cut back by 6 bases and J by 1 base. Germline V CDR1 and CDR2: MNHNY, SVGAGI (reference sequence). CDR3 size: 14 residues. The CDR3 sequence: CASSHDRANTEAFF. In DNA form, the CDR3 reads TGTGCCAGCAGCCATGACAGGGCGAACACTGAAGCTTTCTTT.

V usage is TRBV11-2 and J usage is TRBJ1-1; a possible D gene is TRBD1 (5 bases). The CDR3 has 15 amino acids. The V end lost 1 base, the J end lost 4 bases, and 13 bases lay between the germline ends. Germline CDR1 reads SGHAT; CDR2 reads FQNNGV. CDR3 loop: CASSLVAGTSTEAFF. The CDR3 DNA sequence: TGTGCCAGCAGCTTAGTGGCGGGGACGAGCACTGAAGCTTTCTTT.

The rearrangement joins TRBV7-9 to TRBJ2-3; D unresolved. V lost 1 base and J 6 bases, leaving 8 bases between the germline ends. Per germline, CDR1 SEHNR and CDR2 FQNEAQ (reference sequence). The CDR3 runs to 13 residues. CDR3 DNA: TGTGCCAGCAGCTTAGATTTGGTGGATACGCAGTATTTT. Its protein is CASSLDLVDTQYF.

Here the CDR3 reads CASSLAVAGGPGANVLTF. DNA for the CDR3: TGTGCCAGCAGCTTAGCGGTAGCGGGGGGGCCTGGGGCCAACGTCCTGACTTTC. This sequence joins TRBV7-9 and TRBJ2-6; 11 bases are a match to TRBD2. Germline V gives CDR1 SEHNR, CDR2 FQNEAQ (reference sequence). This CDR3 region has 18 residues. V shed 0 bases, J shed 2 bases, and the junction held 3 bases outside the gene matches.

This clone has just one count. The chain joins TRBV5-6 to TRBJ2-2, with a weak D call TRBD2 (6 bases). Trimming took off 0 bases at V and 1 base at J, with 13 bases between the two ends. Per the germline V gene, CDR1 is SGHDT and CDR2 is YYEEEE. The CDR3 contains 17 residues. Here the CDR3 reads CASSLGWGSGNTGELFF. The DNA for the CDR3 is TGTGCCAGCAGCTTGGGATGGGGTAGCGGGAACACCGGGGAGCTGTTTTTT.

J is TRBJ2-7 and V is TRBV28; D is unclear. The V gene lost 6 bases and the J gene lost 2 bases, with 8 bases spanning the gap. The germline gives CDR1 MDHEN, CDR2 SYDVKM. This CDR3 is 12 amino acids long. DNA of the CDR3: TGTGCCAGCAGGCGGTCGGCCTACGAGCAGTACTTC. It encodes CASRRSAYEQYF.

The chain joins TRBV4-2 to TRBJ2-3; 8 bases align to TRBD2. CDR3 length: 18 residues. CDR1 is LGHNA and CDR2 is YNFKEQ in the germline V gene. V was clipped by 4 bases and J by 1 base; unmatched bases: 13. CDR3 in DNA: TGTGCCAGCAGCCCGGGAAACGGGGGGGGCGGAGGCACAGATACGCAGTATTTT. Protein sequence: CASSPGNGGGGGTDTQYF.

This clone was observed a handful of times. The chain carries TRBV7-9 and TRBJ2-2; maybe TRBD2 (5 bases). Looked up from germline, CDR1 is SEHNR and CDR2 is FQNEAQ (reference sequence). Deletions cut 2 bases from V and 0 bases from J, with 13 bases between. The CDR3 length is 17 residues. The CDR3 loop reads CASSLSLTGTNTGELFF. CDR3 DNA: TGTGCCAGCAGCTTATCTCTCACGGGGACGAACACCGGGGAGCTGTTTTTT. The whole variable domain, filled in from reference TRBV7-9 and TRBJ2-2, reads DTGVSQNPRHKITKRGQNVTFRCDPISEHNRLYWYRQTLGQGPEFLTYFQNEAQLEKSRLLSDRFSAERPKGSFSTLEIQRTEQGDSAMYLCASSLSLTGTNTGELFFGEGSRLTVL.

This clone has a single count. This rearrangement joins TRBV2 to TRBJ2-6; D gene ambiguous. The ends were cut back, 7 bases at V and 0 bases at J, with 10 bases in the middle. The CDR3 is 15 residues long. Germline CDR1 and CDR2: SNHLY and FYNNEI. CDR3 sequence reads: CASIPALSGANVLTF. The CDR3 DNA is TGTGCCAGCATCCCTGCTCTCTCTGGGGCCAACGTCCTGACTTTC.